These T cell receptor beta chains were read from a single sample in a study of shared clonotypes between healthy human individuals. The repertoire was sequenced with immunoSEQ multiplex PCR; TCRdb's copy has only in-frame clones and lacks some. The sample records about 2.1 million clones, around 95% being singletons. Source material: naive CD8+ T cells from PBMCs. The receptors derive from a man between 18 and 35 years old in good health. Some clones in this sample may be carry-over from other donors' samples. Both conserved end residues are part of each CDR3. The D gene is left open where the match is weak. Only some rows state a clone size, as once, few, many or a class for expanded clones.

J gene,CDR3 length,D gene,V gene,clone size,CDR3 DNA,CDR3 protein
TRBJ1-4,17,TRBD1,TRBV6-1,-,TGTGCCAGCAGTGAAAGGGACAGGGGTGCAACTAATGAAAAACTGTTTTTT,CASSERDRGATNEKLFF
TRBJ2-1,14,-,TRBV13,-,TGTGCCAGCTCTCTCGGCCTCTCCTACAATGAGCAGTTCTTC,CASSLGLSYNEQFF
TRBJ2-7,14,-,TRBV5-6,-,TGTGCCAGCAGCTTGGGACGGAGTTTCTACGAGCAGTACTTC,CASSLGRSFYEQYF
TRBJ2-7,13,TRBD2,TRBV25-1,-,TGTGCCAGCAGTGAAAGGGGACTAGTCGTGCAGTACTTC,CASSERGLVVQYF
TRBJ1-1,11,-,TRBV7-3,few,TGTGCCAGCAGCTCCGGGTCTGAAGCTTTCTTT,CASSSGSEAFF
TRBJ1-5,15,-,TRBV4-1,-,TGCGCCAGCAGTCCGACAGATCCTAGCAATCAGCCCCAGCATTTT,CASSPTDPSNQPQHF
TRBJ2-3,15,-,TRBV7-2,once,TGTGCCAGCAGCTTAGCATCAGGGTTCACAGATACGCAGTATTTT,CASSLASGFTDTQYF
TRBJ2-1,16,TRBD1,TRBV19,-,TGTGCCAGTAGCTTATTCCGGGACAGGGGGCCCAATGAGCAGTTCTTC,CASSLFRDRGPNEQFF
TRBJ1-5,14,TRBD1,TRBV7-9,few,TGTGCCAGCAGCCTACAGGGGGCGGGCCAGCCCCAGCATTTT,CASSLQGAGQPQHF
TRBJ1-1,16,-,TRBV5-6,-,TGTGCCAGCAGCTTGGGGGTTGGAGTTGGATACACTGAAGCTTTCTTT,CASSLGVGVGYTEAFF
TRBJ2-4,13,-,TRBV27,-,TGTGCCAGCAGTTCAGGGGTTAAAAACATTCAGTACTTC,CASSSGVKNIQYF
TRBJ2-7,16,-,TRBV5-4,once,TGTGCCAGCAGCCCCGCTGTGGGAGCCAAGAGCTACGAGCAGTACTTC,CASSPAVGAKSYEQYF
TRBJ2-1,12,-,TRBV4-2,-,TGTGCCAGCAGCTTAGGCGTGGATGAGCAGTTCTTC,CASSLGVDEQFF
TRBJ1-1,13,-,TRBV28,-,TGTGCCAGCAGCACGAGCCCGAACACTGAAGCTTTCTTT,CASSTSPNTEAFF
TRBJ1-3,15,-,TRBV28,-,TGTGCCAGCAGTTTAGGGGCGATCTCTGGAAACACCATATATTTT,CASSLGAISGNTIYF
TRBJ2-7,16,TRBD1,TRBV2,once,TGTGCCAGCAGGGTACCAGGACAGGGGACGTCCTACGAGCAGTACTTC,CASRVPGQGTSYEQYF
TRBJ1-1,14,-,TRBV27,-,TGTGCCAGCAGTTTGGCAGGTTCGAACACTGAAGCTTTCTTT,CASSLAGSNTEAFF
TRBJ2-7,16,TRBD2,TRBV27,-,TGTGCCAGCAGTTCGGGACTAGCGGGCTACTCCTACGAGCAGTACTTC,CASSSGLAGYSYEQYF
TRBJ1-5,15,-,TRBV7-9,-,TGTGCCAGCAGCCCGACAGACAATAGCAATCAGCCCCAGCATTTT,CASSPTDNSNQPQHF
TRBJ2-7,13,-,TRBV27,-,TGTGCCAGCAGTTTAGACAACTCCTACGAGCAGTACTTC,CASSLDNSYEQYF
TRBJ2-7,8,-,TRBV2,few,TGTGCCAGCAGTGAAAGGGCGTTC,CASSERAF
TRBJ2-6,13,-,TRBV7-9,-,TGTGCCAGGGGGCCTTCTGGGGCCAACGTCCTGACTTTC,CARGPSGANVLTF
TRBJ2-7,14,-,TRBV27,-,TGTGCCAGCAGTTTATTAAGGGACTCTTACGAGCAGTACTTC,CASSLLRDSYEQYF
TRBJ2-1,13,-,TRBV10-3,-,TGTGCCATCAGGGAGGGGGCGCCAGGTGAGCAGTTCTTC,CAIREGAPGEQFF
TRBJ2-7,14,-,TRBV5-6,-,TGTGCCAGCAGCTTGAGCAGAGCAAGCTACGAGCAGTACTTC,CASSLSRASYEQYF
TRBJ1-5,14,-,TRBV28,once,TGTGCCAGCAGTTTTTTGGGTTTAAGGGAGCCCCAGCATTTT,CASSFLGLREPQHF
TRBJ2-5,13,-,TRBV7-3,once,TGTGCCAGCAGCTTGGGGCGGGCGGAGACCCAGTACTTC,CASSLGRAETQYF
TRBJ1-1,13,-,TRBV10-2,-,TGCGCCAGCAGTACCCCAGGGGAACCTGAAGCTTTCTTT,CASSTPGEPEAFF
TRBJ2-3,15,-,TRBV5-1,-,TGCGCCAGCAGCTTGGGTAGATATAGCACAGATACGCAGTATTTT,CASSLGRYSTDTQYF
TRBJ1-1,14,-,TRBV15,-,TGTGCCACCAGCAGGACCTCGGGGGACACTGAAGCTTTCTTT,CATSRTSGDTEAFF
TRBJ2-3,17,-,TRBV7-9,-,TGTGCCAGCAGCGGGGGCGCCAGGGGATCGAGCACAGATACGCAGTATTTT,CASSGGARGSSTDTQYF
TRBJ2-3,17,TRBD1,TRBV9,-,TGTGCCAGCACCCCTGAGTCTCACAGGGGATTCACAGATACGCAGTATTTT,CASTPESHRGFTDTQYF
TRBJ2-1,18,TRBD2,TRBV29-1,-,TGCAGCGTTGAAGGTTGGGCTAGCGGGAGGAGCTCCTACAATGAGCAGTTCTTC,CSVEGWASGRSSYNEQFF
TRBJ1-1,15,-,TRBV18,-,TGTGCCAGCTCACCACCGAGGGGGTTAGGCACTGAAGCTTTCTTT,CASSPPRGLGTEAFF
TRBJ2-1,15,TRBD2,TRBV25-1,-,TGTGCCAGCAGGAGAAGCGGGAGCGTCTTCAATGAGCAGTTCTTC,CASRRSGSVFNEQFF
TRBJ2-1,16,TRBD1,TRBV6-1,-,TGTGCCAGCAGTGAAGCTACCAGGACAGGGGTCAATGAGCAGTTCTTC,CASSEATRTGVNEQFF
TRBJ2-7,14,-,TRBV19,once,TGTGCCAGTAGTATTGGAGGGAGCTCCTACGAGCAGTACTTC,CASSIGGSSYEQYF
TRBJ2-2,16,TRBD1,TRBV28,-,TGTGCCAGCAGTTTGCCCGGACAGGGGGCAAACGGGGAGCTGTTTTTT,CASSLPGQGANGELFF